Listed below are T cell receptor beta chains from one sample, sequenced in a study of tumor-infiltrating lymphocytes in primary liver carcinoma. TCRdb re-called the multiplex PCR reads with MiXCR, one entry per CDR3 protein. This table holds 20,000 to 25,000 distinct CDR3 sequences, roughly 85% found once. Material: liver tumor tissue from sampling region 1. These receptors came from a woman younger than 45 with primary liver carcinoma and hepatitis B virus infection. Both conserved end residues are part of each CDR3. A D gene is named only where the DNA matches it firmly. Only part of the rows carry a size: once, few, many, or a class if the clone is expanded.

NA	once	TRBJ1-2	TRBV11-1	CASSRDRQSYGYTF	TGTGCCAGCAGCCGGGACCGACAATCTTATGGCTACACCTTC
NA	NA	TRBJ2-3	TRBV25-1	CASSAPERTGGVAQYF	TGTGCCAGCAGTGCCCCGGAACGAACGGGTGGAGTTGCGCAATATTTT
NA	NA	TRBJ1-5	TRBV7-2	CASSYGLADQPQHF	TGTGCCAGCAGCTACGGACTGGCTGATCAGCCCCAGCATTTT
NA	NA	TRBJ2-3	TRBV11-2	CASTSLLSDTDAQFF	TGTGCCAGCACCTCCTTACTCTCTGACACAGATGCGCAGTTTTTT
TRBD2	NA	TRBJ2-1	TRBV11-2	CASSLTSGRFTGYEQFF	TGTGCTAGCAGCCTTACTAGCGGGAGGTTCACAGGCTATGAGCAGTTCTTC
NA	NA	TRBJ2-5	TRBV10-3	CAISDSATRQETQCF	TGTGCCATTAGTGATTCGGCTACCAGACAAGAGACCCAGTGCTTC
NA	few	TRBJ2-2	TRBV6-5	CASSPRAGITGELFF	TGCGCCAGCAGTCCGCGGGCAGGGATCACCGGGGAGCTGTTTTTT
NA	NA	TRBJ2-7	TRBV10-3	CAISEMGDQYF	TGTGCCATCAGTGAGATGGGCGACCAGTACTTC
TRBD2	once	TRBJ2-1	TRBV12-3/TRBV12-4	CASNLSGTSELEQFF	TGTGCCAGCAACCTCTCCGGGACTAGCGAACTTGAGCAGTTCTTC
TRBD2	once	TRBJ2-2	TRBV2	CASSAGGAGEPLF	TGTGCCAGCAGTGCGGGAGGGGCCGGGGAGCCGTTATTT
NA	NA	TRBJ1-5	TRBV12-3/TRBV12-4	CASSRLDTGIDQPRHF	TGTGCCAGCAGCCGATTAGATACGGGAATCGATCAGCCCCGGCATTTT
NA	NA	TRBJ2-7	TRBV11-2	CANSRLGIRGEQYF	TGTGCCAACAGCCGTCTCGGGATAAGGGGCGAGCAGTACTTC
NA	many	TRBJ2-7	TRBV11-2	CASSLERGNSYEQYF	TGTGCCAGCAGCTTAGAAAGGGGGAACTCCTACGAGCAGTACTTC
NA	NA	TRBJ2-5	TRBV4-2	CANCQESTGQETQYF	TGTGCCAACTGCCAGGAAAGTACAGGACAAGAGACCCAGTACTTC
NA	few	TRBJ2-1	TRBV29-1	CSAVRNYNEQFF	TGCAGCGCCGTGAGGAACTACAATGAGCAGTTCTTC
TRBD2	NA	TRBJ2-1	TRBV12-3/TRBV12-4	CDISLSETSGPEQFF	TGTGACATCAGCCTGTCCGAGACTAGCGGACCTGAGCAGTTCTTC
TRBD2	NA	TRBJ2-1	TRBV6-5	CASSIRTSRYNEQFF	TGTGCCAGCAGTATCAGGACTAGCCGCTACAATGAGCAGTTCTTT
TRBD1	once	TRBJ1-1	TRBV11-1	CASSSSGTVKTEAFF	TGTGCCAGCAGCTCAAGCGGGACAGTCAAAACTGAAGCTTTCTTT
NA	NA	TRBJ2-1	TRBV11-1	CASNRRQASYNERLF	TGTGCCAGCAACCGGAGACAGGCCTCCTACAATGAGCGGCTCTTC
TRBD2	few	TRBJ2-3	TRBV7-9	CTSSPGLAGGPTDTQYF	TGTACCAGCAGCCCGGGACTAGCGGGAGGCCCCACAGATACGCAGTATTTT
TRBD1	NA	TRBJ2-7	TRBV2	CASSPIQGWEQYF	TGTGCCAGCAGTCCAATACAGGGGTGGGAGCAATACTTC
TRBD1	few	TRBJ2-1	TRBV11-2	CASSSGQGLFF	TGTGCCAGCAGCTCAGGACAGGGTCTTTTCTTC
NA	NA	TRBJ1-4	TRBV14	CASSQNTGTNEKLFF	TGTGCCAGCAGCCAAAATACAGGGACTAATGAAAAACTGTTTTTT
TRBD1	many	TRBJ2-7	TRBV30	CAWRPTGQGYPYEQYF	TGTGCCTGGAGGCCCACCGGACAGGGCTATCCCTACGAGCAGTACTTC
NA	NA	TRBJ2-7	TRBV4-2	CASSQEHLEQGGPRELYF	TGTGCCAGCAGCCAGGAACACCTAGAACAAGGGGGACCGCGCGAGCTGTACTTC
NA	once	TRBJ1-2	TRBV7-9	CAGSLTSRGQTNGYSF	TGTGCCGGCAGCTTAACGTCCCGAGGCCAGACGAATGGCTACAGCTTC
TRBD1	NA	TRBJ1-1	TRBV5-1	CACSSDTGGTEAFF	TGCGCCTGCAGCTCGGATACAGGGGGCACTGAAGCTTTCTTT
NA	NA	TRBJ2-7	TRBV11-3	CASSFGTGTTYEHYF	NA
NA	NA	TRBJ2-7	TRBV11-2	CASSITGGGPWTYEQYF	TGTGCTAGCAGTATCACGGGAGGGGGCCCTTGGACCTACGAGCAGTACTTC
NA	NA	TRBJ1-2	TRBV29-1	CDVVHWGDGYTF	TGCGACGTTGTCCATTGGGGTGACGGCTACACCTTC
TRBD2	NA	TRBJ2-1	TRBV11-2	CASRLTSGRLPGDEQFF	TGTGCCAGCAGACTTACTAGCGGGAGGTTACCAGGCGATGAACAGTTCTTC
TRBD2	once	TRBJ2-1	TRBV11-3	CASSSTGTRCNEQFF	TGTGCCAGCAGCTCAACCGGGACTAGATGCAATGAGCAGTTCTTC
TRBD2	NA	TRBJ2-3	TRBV5-4	CASSNPSASGSRTDTQYF	TGTGCCAGCAGTAACCCTTCGGCTAGCGGGAGTCGGACGGATACGCAGTATTTT
TRBD2	many	TRBJ2-7	TRBV28	CASSPLGGRGLHEQYF	TGTGCCAGCAGCCCCCTCGGGGGGAGGGGTCTGCACGAGCAGTACTTC
NA	NA	TRBJ2-3	TRBV4-1	CASSQDRKIDTQYF	TGCGCCAGCAGCCAAGATCGGAAGATAGATACGCAGTATTTT
TRBD2	NA	TRBJ2-3	TRBV5-4	CASSNPAASGSRIDTQCF	TGCGCCAGCAGTAACCCGGCGGCTAGCGGGAGTCGGATAGATACGCAGTGTTTT
NA	NA	TRBJ2-7	TRBV7-9	CASTLSRSAYEQYF	TGTGCCAGCACCTTGAGCAGGAGTGCCTACGAGCAGTACTTC
NA	many	TRBJ2-7	TRBV11-2	CASSLGSLYEQYF	TGTGCCAGCAGCCTCGGGAGCCTCTACGAGCAGTACTTC
NA	NA	TRBJ2-2	TRBV30	CAWSVLPGKLFF	TGTGCCTGGAGTGTACTTCCCGGGAAGCTGTTTTTC
NA	NA	TRBJ2-3	TRBV6-2/TRBV6-3	CASGYEVRGFRGDTQYF	TGTGCCAGCGGTTACGAGGTTCGCGGATTTAGGGGAGATACGCAGTATTTT
TRBD1	NA	TRBJ1-1	TRBV19	CASSMDRDTEAFF	TGTGCCAGTAGTATGGACAGGGACACTGAAGCTTTCTTT
NA	NA	TRBJ2-3	TRBV11-2	CATHPWEEPTDTQYF	TGTGCCACCCATCCATGGGAGGAGCCCACAGATACGCAGTATTTT
NA	NA	TRBJ1-1	TRBV11-2	CVSSPCTEAFF	TGTGTCAGCAGCCCCTGTACAGAAGCTTTCTTT
NA	NA	TRBJ2-3	TRBV11-2	CTSSRTRQVGGDTQYF	TGTACCAGCAGCCGGACGCGACAGGTAGGGGGGGATACGCAGTATTTT
NA	medium-sized	TRBJ2-7	TRBV5-8	CASSFNGQPYEQYF	TGTGCCAGCAGCTTCAATGGACAGCCCTACGAGCAGTACTTC
NA	NA	TRBJ1-2	TRBV6-1	CASSEQSLVLRSNYGYTF	TGTGCCAGCAGTGAACAGTCCCTGGTCCTTAGGTCTAACTATGGGTACACCTTC